These 28 T cell receptor beta chains came from one sample sequenced in a study of cytomegalovirus exposure and HLA in healthy donors. The PCR contained 60 Vbeta and 13 Jbeta primers. Clones were sequenced by immunoSEQ multiplex PCR, and TCRdb holds only the in-frame ones, with some missing. Here the sample spans about 150,000 clones, roughly three quarters being singletons. Input material: PBMCs. These receptors all come from a young man in good health and CMV-seropositive.

The gene calls are TRBV27 and TRBJ2-7, with TRBD1 as a possible D gene (5 bases). The V end was cut by 2 bases, the J end by 3 bases, with 14 bases between. The CDR3 totals 15 residues. CDR1 MNHEY and CDR2 SMNVEV come from the germline V gene (reference sequence). The CDR3 protein is CASSLGAHSGYEQYF. The CDR3 DNA follows: TGTGCCAGCAGTTTAGGGGCCCACTCGGGCTACGAGCAGTACTTC.

This clone appeared once. The V call is TRBV7-6, the J call TRBJ2-5; D might be TRBD2 (5 bases). The V gene's germline CDR1 is SGHVS and CDR2 FNYEAQ. The CDR3 sequence is 15 residues long. Between the trimmed V and J ends, which lost 6 bases and 2 bases, there was a span of 16 bases. As DNA, the CDR3 is TGTGCCAGCAGGGTCCAACAAGGGAGACAAGAGACCCAGTACTTC. This gives the protein CASRVQQGRQETQYF.

The J gene is TRBJ1-4, the V gene TRBV29-1; possibly TRBD1 for D (6 bases). Germline V gene sequence: CDR1 SQVTM, CDR2 ANQGSEA. V lost 2 bases, J lost 4 bases, and 8 bases lay in between. This CDR3 comprises 13 residues. The CDR3 region is CSVEPRGNEKLFF. In nucleotides, the CDR3 is TGCAGCGTTGAACCCAGGGGTAATGAAAAACTGTTTTTT.

This clone was counted a single time. This chain connects TRBV12-5 to TRBJ2-3, with a possible D match to TRBD2 (6 bases). Trimming stripped 5 bases from V and 2 bases from J, with 11 bases between. The CDR3 loop spans 14 amino acids. Germline lookup yields CDR1 LGHNT and CDR2 FRNRAP. The CDR3 DNA follows: TGTGCTAGTGGTCCGGGGGACCTCACAGATACGCAGTATTTT. It translates to CASGPGDLTDTQYF.

The J gene is TRBJ1-1, the V gene TRBV5-8; possibly TRBD1 for D (6 bases). The CDR3 is made up of 15 amino acids. The germline V gene encodes CDR1 SGHTS and CDR2 YDEGEE. V lost 4 bases, J lost 4 bases, and 17 bases lay in between. CDR3 DNA: TGTGCCAGCAGCGTAAACAGGGAGACGGGCACTGAAGCTTTCTTT. Protein: CASSVNRETGTEAFF.

The gene calls are TRBV20-1 and TRBJ1-2; D is unclear. V gave up 5 bases and J gave up 8 bases, with 12 bases separating them. The CDR3 is 11 residues long. CDR1 is DFQATT, CDR2 SNEGSKA, per germline (reference sequence). CDR3 in DNA: TGCAGTGCTCTGATTAGTTACGGCTACACCTTC. Its protein product is CSALISYGYTF.

The chain combines TRBV4-1 with TRBJ1-5; TRBD1 is a possible D gene (6 bases). CDR3 length: 16 residues. V lost 2 bases and J 1 base, leaving 12 bases between the germline ends. Germline V gene sequence: CDR1 MGHRA, CDR2 YSYEKL. This CDR3 reads CASSQYSGVSNQPQHF. In DNA, the CDR3 is TGCGCCAGCAGCCAATACTCAGGGGTGAGCAATCAGCCCCAGCATTTT.

In this sample, this clone turned up a few times. J is TRBJ1-2 and V is TRBV28; a weak D match, TRBD1 (5 bases). Trimming pared 5 bases from V and 4 bases from J, leaving 17 bases between. CDR1 and CDR2 from the germline V gene are MDHEN and SYDVKM. This CDR3 is 15 amino acids long. CDR3 amino acids: CASSNQGMRTYGYTF. The CDR3 nucleotides are TGTGCCAGCAGTAACCAGGGCATGCGGACCTATGGCTACACCTTC.

The V gene is TRBV18, the J gene TRBJ1-4; D not resolved. Trimming pared 3 bases from V and 6 bases from J, leaving 8 bases between. Germline V gene lookup returns CDR1 KGHSH and CDR2 LQKENI. The CDR3 totals 13 residues. Here the CDR3 reads CASSPPVDEKLFF. The CDR3 nucleotides are TGTGCCAGCTCACCCCCGGTGGATGAAAAACTGTTTTTT.

This clone was detected once. The CDR3 coding sequence is TGTGCCAGCAGCTACGACTCGGCCTCTGGAAACACCATATATTTT. It translates to CASSYDSASGNTIYF. The V and J genes are TRBV5-4 and TRBJ1-3; the D is unclear. The CDR3 is made up of 15 amino acids. Germline V gene data show CDR1 as SGHNT and CDR2 as YYREEE (reference sequence). V lost 3 bases and J lost 0, with 10 bases in between.

V and J are TRBV6-6 and TRBJ2-2, with 7 bases identical to TRBD2. The CDR3 spans 15 residues. Germline CDR1 is MNHNY and CDR2 is SVGAGI (reference sequence). V shed 8 bases, J shed 0 bases, and the junction held 6 bases outside the gene matches. CDR3 nucleotides: TGTGCCAGCGCCCGTGGGGGGGCGAACACCGGGGAGCTGTTTTTT. This translates into CASARGGANTGELFF.

This clone was seen a handful of times. V gene TRBV7-8 combines with J gene TRBJ2-7, with D possibly TRBD2 on 6 matching bases. The V end lost 1 base, the J end lost 0 bases, and 13 bases lay between the germline ends. The CDR3 runs to 16 residues. Looked up from germline, CDR1 is SGHVS and CDR2 is FQNEAQ. CDR3 loop: CASSLGRLASSYEQYF. CDR3 bases: TGTGCCAGCAGCTTAGGGCGTCTAGCGAGCTCCTACGAGCAGTACTTC.

The rearrangement uses TRBV5-1 and TRBJ1-2; TRBD1 agrees at 10 bases. CDR3 length: 15 amino acids. The germline gives CDR1 SGHRS, CDR2 YFSETQ. With V trimmed by 0 bases and J by 5 bases, 4 bases remained unmatched. CDR3 sequence reads: CASSLGQGALYGYTF. The CDR3 DNA reads as TGCGCCAGCAGCTTGGGACAGGGGGCTTTGTATGGCTACACCTTC.

The chain couples TRBV7-9 to TRBJ2-1; 11 bases are shared with TRBD2. Per the germline V gene, CDR1 is SEHNR and CDR2 is FQNEAQ (reference sequence). This CDR3 has 15 amino acids. V gave up 5 bases and J gave up 3 bases; unmatched junction bases: 3. This chain's CDR3 is CASSRGTSGYNEQFF. The CDR3 DNA reads TGTGCCAGCAGCCGCGGGACTAGCGGCTACAATGAGCAGTTCTTC. Full variable domain (rest looked up from reference TRBV7-9 and TRBJ2-1): DTGVSQNPRHKITKRGQNVTFRCDPISEHNRLYWYRQTLGQGPEFLTYFQNEAQLEKSRLLSDRFSAERPKGSFSTLEIQRTEQGDSAMYLCASSRGTSGYNEQFFGPGTRLTVL.

This chain joins TRBV9 and TRBJ1-1; TRBD1 matches at 11 bases. Germline trimming cut 2 bases from V and 10 bases from J; bases unmatched to any gene: 4. CDR1 is SGDLS, CDR2 YYNGEE, per germline. The length of the CDR3 is 13 residues. The CDR3 sequence is CASSVEGQGVAFF. CDR3 sequence (DNA): TGTGCCAGCAGCGTTGAGGGACAGGGGGTAGCTTTCTTT.

This sequence joins TRBV16 and TRBJ2-1; D possibly corresponds to TRBD2 (5 bases). Looked up from germline, CDR1 is KGHSY and CDR2 is FQNENV. The V end was cut by 7 bases, the J end by 0 bases, with 10 bases between. This CDR3 spans 14 amino acids. Written as DNA, the CDR3 is TGTGCCAGCACCCGGACTCCCTCCTACAATGAGCAGTTCTTC. Translating gives CASTRTPSYNEQFF.

The chain combines TRBV5-4 with TRBJ2-3, with no clear D. V was shortened by 0 bases and J by 0 bases, with 11 bases between the two germline ends. CDR1 and CDR2 (germline): SGHNT, YYREEE (reference sequence). This CDR3 region has 16 residues. The CDR3 sequence: CASSLGLRTSTDTQYF. The CDR3 DNA is TGTGCCAGCAGCTTGGGGTTGCGCACTAGCACAGATACGCAGTATTTT. Combining the CDR3 with reference TRBV5-4 and TRBJ2-3 gives the whole variable domain ETGVTQSPTHLIKTRGQQVTLRCSSQSGHNTVSWYQQALGQGPQFIFQYYREEENGRGNFPPRFSGLQFPNYSSELNVNALELDDSALYLCASSLGLRTSTDTQYFGPGTRLTVL.

The chain carries TRBV6-5 and TRBJ1-5, with 7 bases aligning to TRBD1. From germline, CDR1 is MNHEY and CDR2 SVGAGI. V shed 6 bases and J 7 bases; nucleotides not matched to a gene: 9. This CDR3 region has 14 residues. In DNA form, the CDR3 reads TGTGCCAGCAGCCAAAACAGGGGTAGCCAGCCCCAGCATTTT. Translated, it gives CASSQNRGSQPQHF.

This sequence joins TRBV28 and TRBJ1-3; D uncertain. V lost 5 bases and J lost 4, with 6 bases in between. The CDR3 length is 12 residues. Germline CDR1 reads MDHEN; CDR2 reads SYDVKM. The CDR3 nucleotides are TGTGCCAGCAGTACAGACGGAAACACCATATATTTT. It yields the protein CASSTDGNTIYF. Full variable domain (outside the CDR3, taken from reference TRBV28 and TRBJ1-3): DVKVTQSSRYLVKRTGEKVFLECVQDMDHENMFWYRQDPGLGLRLIYFSYDVKMKEKGDIPEGYSVSREKKERFSLILESASTNQTSMYLCASSTDGNTIYFGEGSWLTVV.

The chain is built from TRBV5-4 and TRBJ1-1; D is unresolved. V lost 4 bases and J 0 bases, leaving 13 bases between the germline ends. Germline CDR1 SGHNT, CDR2 YYREEE (reference sequence). The CDR3 sequence is 15 residues long. CDR3 DNA: TGTGCCAGCAGCCCGGAACCGGGAATGAACACTGAAGCTTTCTTT. Translated, it gives CASSPEPGMNTEAFF. The variable domain in full, with the rest retrieved from reference TRBV5-4 and TRBJ1-1, is ETGVTQSPTHLIKTRGQQVTLRCSSQSGHNTVSWYQQALGQGPQFIFQYYREEENGRGNFPPRFSGLQFPNYSSELNVNALELDDSALYLCASSPEPGMNTEAFFGQGTRLTVV.

The chain joins TRBV7-9 to TRBJ2-1; TRBD2 aligns across 7 bases. The CDR3 has 16 amino acids. V dropped 5 bases and J dropped 0; count of bases not matched to a gene: 7. CDR1 is SEHNR and CDR2 is FQNEAQ in the germline V gene (reference sequence). The DNA for the CDR3 is TGTGCCAGCAGCAACTGGGGGGGGGACTCCTACAATGAGCAGTTCTTC. Translated: CASSNWGGDSYNEQFF.

This clone was seen only once. V is TRBV5-4 and J is TRBJ2-7; 10 nucleotides line up with TRBD2. V lost 4 bases and J lost 6; bases outside the gene matches: 10. Germline V gene data show CDR1 as SGHNT and CDR2 as YYREEE (reference sequence). The CDR3 contains 15 residues. CDR3 DNA sequence: TGTGCCAGCAGCCCGTCGGCTAGCGGGAGTAGCGAGCAGTACTTC. It translates to CASSPSASGSSEQYF.

The DNA of the CDR3 is TGTGCCAGCAGTTCCCCCCAGGGGGCGGTAGATACGCAGTATTTT. Translating it yields CASSSPQGAVDTQYF. The chain recombines TRBV6-6 with TRBJ2-3, with 8 positions matching TRBD1. V trimming: 4 bases; J trimming: 5 bases; junction bases outside the gene matches: 8. The CDR3 consists of 15 residues. The germline V gene encodes CDR1 MNHNY and CDR2 SVGAGI (reference sequence).

The chain combines TRBV7-9 with TRBJ1-3, with D maybe TRBD1 (5 bases). V was clipped by 5 bases and J by 8 bases, with 10 bases between them. This CDR3 comprises 12 residues. Germline V gives CDR1 SEHNR, CDR2 FQNEAQ (reference sequence). The CDR3 sequence: CASSHLGDTIYF. The CDR3 DNA sequence: TGTGCCAGCAGCCACTTAGGGGACACCATATATTTT.

This sequence joins TRBV4-2 and TRBJ2-5, with a weak D call TRBD1 (6 bases). The CDR3 runs 17 residues. Trimming removed 4 bases at V and 2 bases at J, with 20 bases between. The germline CDR1 and CDR2 sequences are LGHNA and YNFKEQ. The CDR3 bases are TGTGCCAGCAGCCTCAGTGGGGGACAAGGTCGACAAGAGACCCAGTACTTC. The encoded protein is CASSLSGGQGRQETQYF.

The chain combines TRBV9 with TRBJ2-7; 7 bases align to TRBD1. The V segment lost 3 bases and the J segment 2 bases; nucleotides outside the gene matches: 5. CDR3 length: 14 residues. The germline V gene encodes CDR1 SGDLS and CDR2 YYNGEE. The CDR3 sequence: CASSARDRPYEQYF. In DNA form, the CDR3 reads TGTGCCAGCAGCGCCCGGGACAGACCCTACGAGCAGTACTTC.

The chain uses TRBV4-2 and TRBJ2-3, with a possible D match to TRBD1 (6 bases). V was pared by 0 bases and J by 3 bases, with 13 bases between. CDR1 and CDR2 from the germline V gene are LGHNA and YNFKEQ. The CDR3 is made up of 16 amino acids. This CDR3 is CASSQDTKGVTDTQYF. The CDR3, as DNA: TGTGCCAGCAGCCAAGACACCAAGGGGGTTACAGATACGCAGTATTTT.

This rearrangement joins TRBV4-2 to TRBJ1-4; TRBD1 matches 9 bases. V shed 2 bases, J shed 12 bases, and the junction held 13 bases outside the gene matches. The CDR3 covers 16 residues. The germline CDR1 and CDR2 sequences are LGHNA and YNFKEQ. The CDR3 sequence: CASSQRAADRGMELFF. CDR3 bases: TGTGCCAGCAGCCAAAGGGCCGCGGACAGGGGTATGGAACTGTTTTTT.